This T cell receptor beta chain stems from a study of T cells in Graves' hyperthyroidism and ophthalmopathy. Researchers amplified the TCR beta CDR3 regions from RNA transcripts. With the HTBI primer set, the TCR CDR3 went through a first round of RT-PCR. TCRdb analysed the multiplex PCR reads with MiXCR anew, one entry per CDR3 protein. The table records over 700,000 distinct CDR3 sequences, around 19% of them present only once. This CDR3 is built from 17 residues. From germline, CDR1 is KGHSH and CDR2 LQKENI. With V trimmed by 2 bases and J by 2 bases, 9 bases remained unmatched. Blood was sampled at initial diagnosis of hyperthyroidism, prior to onset of any ophthalmopathy symptoms. This sample holds PBMCs from about 9.3 ml fresh peripheral blood.

Source material: blood. The chain joins TRBV18 to TRBJ1-3; 7 nucleotides match TRBD1. The receptor's source is a woman between 50 and 59 years old with Graves' hyperthyroidism that later progressed to Graves' ophthalmopathy. CDR3 amino acids: CASSPAPQRGPGNTIYF. CDR3 DNA: TGTGCCAGCTCACCAGCCCCTCAAAGGGGGCCTGGAAACACCATATATTTT. Full variable domain (outside the CDR3, taken from reference TRBV18 and TRBJ1-3): NAGVMQNPRHLVRRRGQEARLRCSPMKGHSHVYWYRQLPEEGLKFMVYLQKENIIDESGMPKERFSAEFPKEGPSILRIQQVVRGDSAAYFCASSPAPQRGPGNTIYFGEGSWLTVV.